This TCR beta chain comes out of a study of post-analysis software for immune sequencing data (dated by TCRdb to between 2014 and 2017). Looking at the study overall: The recorded disease courses included relapsing-remitting, secondary progressive and progressive-relapsing multiple sclerosis, and some patients had no subtype annotation. The multiple sclerosis patient repertoires were compared with more than 10 previously published healthy control repertoires from donors aged roughly 6 to 27 years. A subset of samples was prepared in parallel using single-end sample barcoding, then pooled and co-amplified after Illumina adapter ligation. Broad study findings and their caveats: Compared with controls, multiple sclerosis patients had significantly lower normalized Chao1 diversity, a finding suggesting substantial peripheral T-cell clonal expansion. When samples were clustered directly using the F measure, samples prepared in the same batch co-clustered strongly, which prompted a batch-effect correction. Patients showed significantly higher frequencies than controls for five TRBV segments, among them TRBV5-6, TRBV5-1 and TRBV20-1. The multiple sclerosis patient group was slightly younger than the control group.

The receptor library was made with PCR. For sequencing, an Illumina HiSeq 2500 was employed. To reduce PCR and sequencing biases, unique molecular identifiers were built into the TCR beta cDNA libraries. Approximately 500,000 cDNA molecules were obtained for every 1 to 10 million input T cells, so each molecule roughly corresponded to one T cell. The patient libraries were prepared and sequenced with the same protocol used for the earlier healthy control dataset. Samples belonging to the same batch were prepared together, multiplexed and sequenced on a shared HiSeq lane. As for how the authors treated the data: MIGEC was used to process the raw barcoded reads, and molecular identifier groups with only a single read were discarded before consensus assembly and CDR3 extraction. Clonotype tables were post-analysed with VDJtools, normalizing diversity by down-sampling all datasets to the smallest sample size. Repertoire overlap clustering matched CDR3 amino acid but not nucleotide sequences to correct batch-related cross-sample contamination. TCRdb cleaned the public reads at Q25 with fastp, built clones with MiXCR and kept in-frame beta chains. Every distinct CDR3 protein forms one entry, paired with its most common genes and DNA. The V and J calls follow TCRdb's processing rather than the paper's. The sample profile shows roughly 730,000 distinct CDR3 sequences; roughly 29% of them were found once. The top ten clones comprise more than 0.45% of the sample.

To demonstrate the VDJtools post-analysis software, the study profiled TCR beta repertoires from the peripheral blood of 13 young patients with multiple sclerosis. The patients with multiple sclerosis were children and adolescents between about 6 and 17 years of age. A note on this clonotype: Its binding antigen is unknown. The input lacks base qualities; no much larger clone sits a single base away.

V is pruned by 7 bases and J by 3 bases, leaving 10 bases of the junction without a gene match. CDR1 and CDR2 are read off the germline V gene as SQVTM and ANQGSEA. From cysteine to phenylalanine, the CDR3 is 14 amino acids long. Here the CDR3 DNA is all that survives: 42 bases in frame from base 1. Material for sequencing was blood. The chain joins TRBV29-1 to TRBJ1-1, with 8 middle bases fitting TRBD1. The clonotype was recovered from a girl between 10 and 17 years old with multiple sclerosis. The DNA reads as follows: TGCAGCGCAGCGCGACAGGGGTGGGACACTGAAGCTTTCTTT. The resulting protein is CSAARQGWDTEAFF.